Sequencing of this T cell receptor beta chain was carried out in a study of technical replicates of blood from a handful of donors. TCRdb keeps only in-frame clones here, not all; method: immunoSEQ multiplex PCR. There are 8,000 to 10,000 clones in the sample; 91% occur only once, and around 9.7% lies in the top ten. Sequenced: PBMCs. This clonotype was sampled from a human donor in good health.

CDR3 DNA sequence: TGCGCCAGCAGCGACAGTTACCAAGAGACCCAGTACTTC. It specifies CASSDSYQETQYF. The rearrangement links TRBV5-1 to TRBJ2-5; tentatively, D is TRBD1 (5 bases). The germline CDR1 and CDR2 sequences are SGHRS and YFSETQ. V dropped 4 bases and J dropped 0 bases, with 7 bases sitting between them. The CDR3 loop spans 13 amino acids.